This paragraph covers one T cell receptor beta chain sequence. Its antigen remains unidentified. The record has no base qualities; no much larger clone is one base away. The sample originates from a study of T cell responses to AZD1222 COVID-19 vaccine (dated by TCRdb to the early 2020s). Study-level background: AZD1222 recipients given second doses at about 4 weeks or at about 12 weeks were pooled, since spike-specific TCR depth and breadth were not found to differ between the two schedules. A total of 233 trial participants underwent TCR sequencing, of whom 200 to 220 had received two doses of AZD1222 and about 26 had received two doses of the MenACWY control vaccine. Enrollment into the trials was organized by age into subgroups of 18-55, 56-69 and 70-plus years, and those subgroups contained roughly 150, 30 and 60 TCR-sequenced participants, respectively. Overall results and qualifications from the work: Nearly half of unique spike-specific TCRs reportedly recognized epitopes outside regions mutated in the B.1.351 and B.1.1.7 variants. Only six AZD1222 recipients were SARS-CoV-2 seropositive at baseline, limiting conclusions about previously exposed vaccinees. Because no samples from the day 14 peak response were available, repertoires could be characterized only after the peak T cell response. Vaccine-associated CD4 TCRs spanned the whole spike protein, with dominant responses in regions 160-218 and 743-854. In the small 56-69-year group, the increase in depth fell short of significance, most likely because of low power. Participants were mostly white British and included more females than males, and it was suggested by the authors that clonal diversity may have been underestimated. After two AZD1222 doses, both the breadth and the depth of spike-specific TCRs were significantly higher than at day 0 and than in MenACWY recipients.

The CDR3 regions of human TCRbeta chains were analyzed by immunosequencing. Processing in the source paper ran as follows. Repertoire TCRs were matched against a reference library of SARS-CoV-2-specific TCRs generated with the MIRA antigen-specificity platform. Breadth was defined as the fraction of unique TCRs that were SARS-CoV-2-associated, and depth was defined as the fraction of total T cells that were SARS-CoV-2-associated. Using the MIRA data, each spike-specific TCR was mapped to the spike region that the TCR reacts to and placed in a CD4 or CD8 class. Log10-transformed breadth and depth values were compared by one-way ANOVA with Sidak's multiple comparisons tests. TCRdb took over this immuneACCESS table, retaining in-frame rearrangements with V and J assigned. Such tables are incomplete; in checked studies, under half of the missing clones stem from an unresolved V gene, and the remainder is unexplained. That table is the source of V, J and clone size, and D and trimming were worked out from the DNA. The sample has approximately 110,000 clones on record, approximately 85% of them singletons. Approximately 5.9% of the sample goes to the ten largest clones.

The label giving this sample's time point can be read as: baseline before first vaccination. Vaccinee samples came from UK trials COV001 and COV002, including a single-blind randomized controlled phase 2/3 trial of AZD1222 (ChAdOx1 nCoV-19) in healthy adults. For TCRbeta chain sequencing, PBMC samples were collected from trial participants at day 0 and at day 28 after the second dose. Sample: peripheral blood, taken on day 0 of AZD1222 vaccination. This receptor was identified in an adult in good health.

DNA sequence: TGTGCCAGCAACCCGTACTACGAGCAGTACTTC. This is translated as CASNPYYEQYF. The rearrangement combines TRBV3-1 (or the pseudogene TRBV3-2) with TRBJ2-7, with an unclear D gene assignment. V is shortened by 7 bases, J by 3 bases, and the region joining them spans 7 bases. According to the germline V gene (reference sequence), CDR1 reads LGHDT and CDR2 reads YNNKEL. The CDR3 holds 11 amino acids from the cysteine to the phenylalanine. Here the CDR3 DNA is all that survives: 33 bases in frame from base 1.